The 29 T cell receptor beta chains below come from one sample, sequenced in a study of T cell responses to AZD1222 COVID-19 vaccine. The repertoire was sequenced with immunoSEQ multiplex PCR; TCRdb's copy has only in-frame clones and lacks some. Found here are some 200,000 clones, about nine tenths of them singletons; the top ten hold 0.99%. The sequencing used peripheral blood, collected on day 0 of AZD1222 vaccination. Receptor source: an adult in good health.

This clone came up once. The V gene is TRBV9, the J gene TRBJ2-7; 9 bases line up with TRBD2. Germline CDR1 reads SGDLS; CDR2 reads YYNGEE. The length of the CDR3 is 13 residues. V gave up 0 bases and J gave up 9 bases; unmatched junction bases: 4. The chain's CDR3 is CASSVAAGGAQYF. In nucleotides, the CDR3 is TGTGCCAGCAGCGTAGCCGCGGGGGGGGCGCAGTACTTC.

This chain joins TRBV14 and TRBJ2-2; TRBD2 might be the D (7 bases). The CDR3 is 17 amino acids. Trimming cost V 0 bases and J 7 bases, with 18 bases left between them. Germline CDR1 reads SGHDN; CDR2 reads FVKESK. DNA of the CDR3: TGTGCCAGCAGCCAAGATCGGGGGGCGAGGAAATTCGGGGAGCTGTTTTTT. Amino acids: CASSQDRGARKFGELFF.

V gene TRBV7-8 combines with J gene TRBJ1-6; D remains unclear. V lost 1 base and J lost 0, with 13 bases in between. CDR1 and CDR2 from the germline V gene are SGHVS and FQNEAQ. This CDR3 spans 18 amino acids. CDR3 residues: CASSLEHRSSSYNSPLHF. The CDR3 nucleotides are TGTGCCAGCAGCTTAGAACACCGATCGAGCTCCTATAATTCACCCCTCCACTTT.

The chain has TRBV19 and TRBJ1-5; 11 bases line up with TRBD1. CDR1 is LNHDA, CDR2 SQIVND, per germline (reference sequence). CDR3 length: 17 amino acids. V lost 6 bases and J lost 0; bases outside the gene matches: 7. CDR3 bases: TGTGCCAGTAGGACGGGGACAGGGGGGCCTAGCAATCAGCCCCAGCATTTT. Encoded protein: CASRTGTGGPSNQPQHF.

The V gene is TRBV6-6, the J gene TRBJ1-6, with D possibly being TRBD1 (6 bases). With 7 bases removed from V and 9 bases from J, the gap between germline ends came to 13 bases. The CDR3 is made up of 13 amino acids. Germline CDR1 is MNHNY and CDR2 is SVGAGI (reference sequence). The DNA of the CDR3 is TGTGCCAGCACCGACCTGGGGGCTTCACCCCTCCACTTT. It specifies CASTDLGASPLHF.

The CDR3 DNA sequence: TGCAGCGTTGGTTCCCCCCACCTAGATGGCTACACCTTC. It translates to CSVGSPHLDGYTF. This sequence joins TRBV29-1 and TRBJ1-2; no firm D call. CDR1 is SQVTM and CDR2 is ANQGSEA in the germline V gene. The ends were cut back, 4 bases at V and 6 bases at J, with 15 bases in the middle. CDR3 length: 13 residues. The full variable domain, completed using reference TRBV29-1 and TRBJ1-2, is SAVISQKPSRDICQRGTSLTIQCQVDSQVTMMFWYRQQPGQSLTLIATANQGSEATYESGFVIDKFPISRPNLTFSTLTVSNMSPEDSSIYLCSVGSPHLDGYTFGSGTRLTVV.

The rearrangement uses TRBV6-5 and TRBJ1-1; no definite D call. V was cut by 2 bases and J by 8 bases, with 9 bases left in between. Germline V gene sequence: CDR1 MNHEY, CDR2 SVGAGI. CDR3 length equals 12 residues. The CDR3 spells CASSYPREEAFF. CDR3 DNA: TGTGCCAGCAGTTACCCTCGGGAGGAAGCTTTCTTT.

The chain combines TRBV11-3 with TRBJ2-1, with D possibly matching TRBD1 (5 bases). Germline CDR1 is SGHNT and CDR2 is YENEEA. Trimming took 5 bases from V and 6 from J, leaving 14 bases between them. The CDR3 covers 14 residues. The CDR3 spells CASSLSQGVNEQFF. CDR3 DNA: TGTGCCAGCAGCCTAAGCCAGGGTGTCAATGAGCAGTTCTTC.

The CDR3 is CASSFGREYSPLHF. CDR3 DNA: TGCGCCAGCAGCTTCGGCAGGGAGTATTCACCCCTCCACTTT. V gene TRBV5-1 combines with J gene TRBJ1-6, with D possibly TRBD1 on 5 matching bases. V was pared by 2 bases and J by 8 bases, with 11 bases between. Germline V gives CDR1 SGHRS, CDR2 YFSETQ. The CDR3 is 14 residues long.

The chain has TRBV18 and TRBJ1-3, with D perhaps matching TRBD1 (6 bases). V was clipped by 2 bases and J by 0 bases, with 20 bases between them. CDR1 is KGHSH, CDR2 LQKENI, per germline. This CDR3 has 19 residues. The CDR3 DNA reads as TGTGCCAGCTCACCATTAGGATCCGAGACAGGTGACTCTGGAAACACCATATATTTT. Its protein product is CASSPLGSETGDSGNTIYF.

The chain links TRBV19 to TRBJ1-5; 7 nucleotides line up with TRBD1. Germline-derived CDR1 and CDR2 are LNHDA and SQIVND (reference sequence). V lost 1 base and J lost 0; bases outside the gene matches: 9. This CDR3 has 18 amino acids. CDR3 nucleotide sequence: TGTGCCAGTAGTATAGTCCCGGGACAGTTCTTTAGCAATCAGCCCCAGCATTTT. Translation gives CASSIVPGQFFSNQPQHF.

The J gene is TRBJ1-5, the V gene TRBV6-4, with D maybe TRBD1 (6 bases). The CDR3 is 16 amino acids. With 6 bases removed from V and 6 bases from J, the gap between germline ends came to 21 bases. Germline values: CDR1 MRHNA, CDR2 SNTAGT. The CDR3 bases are TGTGCCAGCAGGGACAGATCAAAGGGGTTTGGTCAGCCCCAGCATTTT. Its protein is CASRDRSKGFGQPQHF.

The CDR3 region is CASSRNPILNTEAFF. The CDR3 DNA follows: TGCGCCAGCAGCCGGAACCCTATACTGAACACTGAAGCTTTCTTT. This chain uses TRBV5-1 with TRBJ1-1; D is ambiguous. The CDR3 length is 15 residues. Germline-derived CDR1 and CDR2 are SGHRS and YFSETQ. V lost 4 bases and J lost 0, with 13 bases in between.

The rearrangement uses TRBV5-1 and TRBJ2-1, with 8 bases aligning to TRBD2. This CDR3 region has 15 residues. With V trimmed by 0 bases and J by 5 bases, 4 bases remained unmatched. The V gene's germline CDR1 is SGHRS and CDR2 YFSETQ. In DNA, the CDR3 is TGCGCCAGCAGCTTGGCGGGAGGGCCGAACAATGAGCAGTTCTTC. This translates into CASSLAGGPNNEQFF.

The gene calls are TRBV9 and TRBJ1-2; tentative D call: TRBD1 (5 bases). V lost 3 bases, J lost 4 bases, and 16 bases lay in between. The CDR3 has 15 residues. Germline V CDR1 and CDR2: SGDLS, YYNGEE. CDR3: CASSADHGAFYGYTF. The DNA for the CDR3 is TGTGCCAGCAGCGCCGATCATGGGGCGTTCTATGGCTACACCTTC.

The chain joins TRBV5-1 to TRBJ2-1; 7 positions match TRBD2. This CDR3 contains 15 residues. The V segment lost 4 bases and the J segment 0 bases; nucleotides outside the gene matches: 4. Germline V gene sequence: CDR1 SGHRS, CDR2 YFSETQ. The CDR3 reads CASSPGLVSYNEQFF. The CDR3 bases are TGCGCCAGCAGCCCTGGACTAGTCTCCTACAATGAGCAGTTCTTC. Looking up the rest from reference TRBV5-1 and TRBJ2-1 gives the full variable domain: KAGVTQTPRYLIKTRGQQVTLSCSPISGHRSVSWYQQTPGQGLQFLFEYFSETQRNKGNFPGRFSGRQFSNSRSEMNVSTLELGDSALYLCASSPGLVSYNEQFFGPGTRLTVL.

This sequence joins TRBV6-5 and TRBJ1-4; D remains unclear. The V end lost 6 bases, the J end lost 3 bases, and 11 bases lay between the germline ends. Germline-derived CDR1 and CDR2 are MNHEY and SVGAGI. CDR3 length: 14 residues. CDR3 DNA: TGTGCCAGCAGCCGCCAGCGCCCTAATGAAAAACTGTTTTTT. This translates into CASSRQRPNEKLFF.

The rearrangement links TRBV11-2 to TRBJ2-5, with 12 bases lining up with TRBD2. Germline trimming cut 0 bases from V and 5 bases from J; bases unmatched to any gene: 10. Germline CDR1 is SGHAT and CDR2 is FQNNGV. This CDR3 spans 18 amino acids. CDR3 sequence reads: CASSLDRLAGAVRETQYF. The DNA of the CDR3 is TGTGCCAGCAGCTTAGACCGACTAGCGGGAGCAGTCAGGGAGACCCAGTACTTC.

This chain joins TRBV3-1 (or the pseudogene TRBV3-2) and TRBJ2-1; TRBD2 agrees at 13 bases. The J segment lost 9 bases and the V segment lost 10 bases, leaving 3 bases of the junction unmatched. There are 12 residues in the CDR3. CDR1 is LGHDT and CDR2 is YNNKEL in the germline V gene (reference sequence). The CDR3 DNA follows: TGTGCCACCTGGACTAGCGGGGGTGAGCAGTTCTTC. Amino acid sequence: CATWTSGGEQFF.

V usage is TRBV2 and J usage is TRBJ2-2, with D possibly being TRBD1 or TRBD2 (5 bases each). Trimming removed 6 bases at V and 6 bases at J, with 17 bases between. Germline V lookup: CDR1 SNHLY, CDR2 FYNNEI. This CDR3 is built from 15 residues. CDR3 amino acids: CASSSWGRGSGELFF. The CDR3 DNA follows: TGTGCCAGCAGCTCTTGGGGCCGGGGATCCGGGGAGCTGTTTTTT.

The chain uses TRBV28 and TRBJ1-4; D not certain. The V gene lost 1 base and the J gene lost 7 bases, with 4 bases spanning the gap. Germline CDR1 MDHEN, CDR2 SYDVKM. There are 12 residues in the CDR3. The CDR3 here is CASSLSGEKLFF. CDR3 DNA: TGTGCCAGCAGTTTATCAGGTGAAAAACTGTTTTTT.

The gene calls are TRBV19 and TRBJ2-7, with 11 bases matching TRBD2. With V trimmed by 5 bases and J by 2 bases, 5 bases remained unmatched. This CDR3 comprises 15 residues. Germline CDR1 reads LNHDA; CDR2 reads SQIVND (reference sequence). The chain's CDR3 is CASSAGLAEAYEQYF. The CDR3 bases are TGTGCCAGTAGTGCGGGACTAGCGGAGGCCTACGAGCAGTACTTC.

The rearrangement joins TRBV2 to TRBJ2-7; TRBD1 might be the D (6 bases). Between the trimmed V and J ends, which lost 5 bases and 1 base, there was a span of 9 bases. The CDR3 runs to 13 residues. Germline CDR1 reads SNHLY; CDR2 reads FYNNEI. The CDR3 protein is CASSLGQSYEQYF. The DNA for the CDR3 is TGTGCCAGCAGTCTAGGACAGTCCTACGAGCAGTACTTC.

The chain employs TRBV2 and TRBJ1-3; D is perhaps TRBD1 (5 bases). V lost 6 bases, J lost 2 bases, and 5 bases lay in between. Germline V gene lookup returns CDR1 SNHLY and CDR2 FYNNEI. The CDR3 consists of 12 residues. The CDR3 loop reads CASRGPGNTIYF. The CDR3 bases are TGTGCCAGCAGGGGACCTGGAAACACCATATATTTT.

The CDR3 DNA sequence: TGCAGCGTTTCCAAGGGACAGGGAAGAGGGGCTTTCTTT. It yields the protein CSVSKGQGRGAFF. The V and J genes are TRBV29-1 and TRBJ1-1; 9 nucleotides agree with TRBD1. Germline CDR1 and CDR2: SQVTM and ANQGSEA. V was pared by 5 bases and J by 11 bases, with 12 bases of the junction left unmatched. The CDR3 consists of 13 residues.

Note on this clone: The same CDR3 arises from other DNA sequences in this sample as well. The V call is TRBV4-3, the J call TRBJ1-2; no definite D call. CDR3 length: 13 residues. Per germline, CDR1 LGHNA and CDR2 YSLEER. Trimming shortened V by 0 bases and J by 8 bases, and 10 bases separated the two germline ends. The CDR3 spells CASSQEGGYGYTF. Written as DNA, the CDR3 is TGCGCCAGCAGCCAAGAAGGTGGGTACGGCTACACCTTC.

CDR3 loop: CASSLGGRERTIYF. Written as DNA, the CDR3 is TGTGCCAGCAGCTTGGGTGGTAGGGAACGGACCATATATTTT. The V and J genes are TRBV5-4 and TRBJ1-3; D not resolved. Germline lookup yields CDR1 SGHNT and CDR2 YYREEE (reference sequence). The V and J ends lost 0 bases and 10 bases respectively, with 14 bases between them. CDR3 length: 14 amino acids. The full variable domain, completed using reference TRBV5-4 and TRBJ1-3, is ETGVTQSPTHLIKTRGQQVTLRCSSQSGHNTVSWYQQALGQGPQFIFQYYREEENGRGNFPPRFSGLQFPNYSSELNVNALELDDSALYLCASSLGGRERTIYFGEGSWLTVV.

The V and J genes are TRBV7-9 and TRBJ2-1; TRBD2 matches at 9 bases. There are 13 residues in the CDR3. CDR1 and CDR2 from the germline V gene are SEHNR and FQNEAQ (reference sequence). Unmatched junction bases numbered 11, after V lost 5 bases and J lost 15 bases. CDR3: CASSPSETSGGFF. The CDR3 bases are TGTGCCAGCAGCCCCAGTGAGACTAGCGGAGGGTTCTTC.

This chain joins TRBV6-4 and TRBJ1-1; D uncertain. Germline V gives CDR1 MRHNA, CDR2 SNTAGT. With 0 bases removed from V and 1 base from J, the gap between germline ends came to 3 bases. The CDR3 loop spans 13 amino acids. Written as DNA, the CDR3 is TGTGCCAGCAGTGACTCCAGGAACACTGAAGCTTTCTTT. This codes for CASSDSRNTEAFF.